Following are 11 T cell receptor beta chains from one sample sequenced in a study of cytomegalovirus exposure and HLA in healthy donors. With 60 Vbeta and 13 Jbeta primers, the PCR was carried out. Assay used: immunoSEQ multiplex PCR; TCRdb lists only in-frame clones, some missing. Among 150,000 to 200,000 clones listed, about 87% were seen once. The sample consisted of PBMCs. These TCRs come from a woman between 18 and 30 years old in good health and CMV-seronegative.

The chain employs TRBV25-1 and TRBJ2-7; D possibly corresponds to TRBD2 (5 bases). Trimming took off 1 base at V and 2 bases at J, with 9 bases between the two ends. The CDR3 loop spans 14 amino acids. The germline gives CDR1 MGHDK, CDR2 SYGVNS. CDR3 coding DNA: TGTGCCAGCAGTGAATTCGGGGAAGCCTACGAGCAGTACTTC. Protein: CASSEFGEAYEQYF.

This clone showed up just a few times. CDR3 loop: CASSQDSVAGGHTDTQYF. In DNA form, the CDR3 reads TGCGCCAGCAGCCAAGATTCCGTAGCGGGAGGGCACACAGATACGCAGTATTTT. The chain joins TRBV4-3 to TRBJ2-3; 11 nucleotides match TRBD2. The CDR3 sequence is 18 residues long. The trim removed 0 bases at V and 2 bases at J, leaving 7 bases unmatched. The germline gives CDR1 LGHNA, CDR2 YSLEER.

The chain uses TRBV29-1 and TRBJ1-2, with D possibly TRBD1 on 5 matching bases. There are 13 residues in the CDR3. The V and J ends lost 6 bases and 3 bases respectively, with 14 bases between them. CDR1 and CDR2 (germline): SQVTM, ANQGSEA. This CDR3 is CSVAGGNDYGYTF. In nucleotides, the CDR3 is TGCAGCGTCGCCGGGGGTAACGACTATGGCTACACCTTC. Variable domain in full (rest from reference TRBV29-1 and TRBJ1-2): SAVISQKPSRDICQRGTSLTIQCQVDSQVTMMFWYRQQPGQSLTLIATANQGSEATYESGFVIDKFPISRPNLTFSTLTVSNMSPEDSSIYLCSVAGGNDYGYTFGSGTRLTVV.

The chain combines TRBV4-1 with TRBJ2-1, with D perhaps TRBD2 (6 bases). This CDR3 is 15 amino acids long. Looked up from germline, CDR1 is MGHRA and CDR2 is YSYEKL. V gave up 0 bases and J gave up 0 bases, with 6 bases separating them. CDR3 DNA: TGCGCCAGCAGCCAAGAGCGGGACTCCTACAATGAGCAGTTCTTC. It specifies CASSQERDSYNEQFF.

This clone is a singleton in its sample. V and J are TRBV18 and TRBJ2-3; 8 bases are shared with TRBD1. V dropped 8 bases and J dropped 1; count of bases not matched to a gene: 8. Germline CDR1 is KGHSH and CDR2 is LQKENI. CDR3 length: 15 amino acids. CDR3 sequence: CASRQGQGGTDTQYF. CDR3 bases: TGTGCCAGCCGTCAAGGACAGGGAGGCACAGATACGCAGTATTTT.

This clone was seen a few times. This chain connects TRBV5-4 to TRBJ2-2; tentatively, D is TRBD1 (6 bases). The V end was cut by 0 bases, the J end by 3 bases, with 9 bases between. In germline, CDR1 is SGHNT, CDR2 YYREEE (reference sequence). The CDR3 loop spans 15 amino acids. The CDR3 protein is CASSLGHRDTGELFF. CDR3 coding DNA: TGTGCCAGCAGCTTGGGGCACAGGGACACCGGGGAGCTGTTTTTT.

This clone was seen a single time. The genes are TRBV30 and TRBJ1-5, with 7 bases matching TRBD1. After removal of 3 bases from V and 0 bases from J, the junction contained 11 bases not matched to a gene. Germline CDR1 GTSNPN, CDR2 SVGIG (reference sequence). The CDR3 is 17 residues long. The CDR3 reads CAWSPSGGGNSNQPQHF. CDR3 DNA sequence: TGTGCCTGGAGCCCTTCGGGAGGGGGCAATAGCAATCAGCCCCAGCATTTT.

The chain links TRBV19 to TRBJ2-7; D perhaps matches TRBD2 (7 bases). Germline V lookup: CDR1 LNHDA, CDR2 SQIVND (reference sequence). The V gene lost 1 base and the J gene lost 3 bases, with 16 bases spanning the gap. This CDR3 has 16 amino acids. CDR3 nucleotides: TGTGCCAGTAGTATAGGAGGGGGGGACTCCCACTACGAGCAGTACTTC. Protein: CASSIGGGDSHYEQYF.

This clone was recorded once. The chain recombines TRBV19 with TRBJ2-1, with D tentatively TRBD2 (5 bases). Germline CDR1 LNHDA, CDR2 SQIVND (reference sequence). Trimming pared 2 bases from V and 3 bases from J, leaving 11 bases between. The CDR3 loop spans 15 amino acids. The CDR3, as DNA: TGTGCCAGTAGTATAAGGAGCGGAGTCTACAATGAGCAGTTCTTC. Translation: CASSIRSGVYNEQFF.

J is TRBJ2-5 and V is TRBV19; possible D gene TRBD1, 6 bases. Per the germline V gene, CDR1 is LNHDA and CDR2 is SQIVND (reference sequence). V lost 4 bases and J 6 bases, leaving 15 bases between the germline ends. CDR3 length: 14 residues. The chain's CDR3 is CASSTRKGVKTQYF. CDR3 nucleotide sequence: TGTGCCAGTAGTACCCGGAAGGGGGTCAAGACCCAGTACTTC. Full variable domain (remainder filled in from reference TRBV19 and TRBJ2-5): DGGITQSPKYLFRKEGQNVTLSCEQNLNHDAMYWYRQDPGQGLRLIYYSQIVNDFQKGDIAEGYSVSREKKESFPLTVTSAQKNPTAFYLCASSTRKGVKTQYFGPGTRLLVL.

The J gene is TRBJ1-5, the V gene TRBV18; D unresolved. Per the germline V gene, CDR1 is KGHSH and CDR2 is LQKENI. Trimming removed 6 bases from V and 1 base from J, with 7 bases in between. The CDR3 is made up of 13 amino acids. The CDR3, as DNA: TGTGCCAGCTCCCCCAGGAGCAATCAGCCCCAGCATTTT. It yields the protein CASSPRSNQPQHF.